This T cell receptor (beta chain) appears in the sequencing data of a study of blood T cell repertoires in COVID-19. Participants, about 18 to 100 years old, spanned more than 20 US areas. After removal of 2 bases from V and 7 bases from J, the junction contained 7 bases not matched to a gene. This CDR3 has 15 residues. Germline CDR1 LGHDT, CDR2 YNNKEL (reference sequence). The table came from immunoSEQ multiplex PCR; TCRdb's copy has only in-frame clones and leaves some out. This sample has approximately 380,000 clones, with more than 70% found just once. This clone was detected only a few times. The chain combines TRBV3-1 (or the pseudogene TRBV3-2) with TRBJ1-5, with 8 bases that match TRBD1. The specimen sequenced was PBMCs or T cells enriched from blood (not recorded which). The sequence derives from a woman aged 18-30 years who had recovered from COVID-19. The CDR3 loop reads CASSQNRGISQPQHF. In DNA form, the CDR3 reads TGTGCCAGCAGCCAAAACAGGGGGATAAGCCAGCCCCAGCATTTT.